Listed here are 28 T cell receptor beta chains from one sample, sequenced in a study of blood T cell repertoires in COVID-19. TCRdb's copy holds only in-frame clones and misses some; the assay was immunoSEQ multiplex PCR. The sample contains more than 45,000 clones, 90% of which appear only once. The specimen sequenced was peripheral blood. Every receptor here comes from a human donor in a cohort sampled during active COVID-19.

The chain employs TRBV18 and TRBJ2-1; 11 nucleotides agree with TRBD2. V shed 0 bases and J 7 bases; nucleotides not matched to a gene: 14. The CDR3 consists of 19 residues. Looked up from germline, CDR1 is KGHSH and CDR2 is LQKENI. The CDR3 is CASSPPKLAGEPSWNEQFF. DNA for the CDR3: TGTGCCAGCTCACCACCGAAACTAGCGGGGGAACCCTCGTGGAATGAGCAGTTCTTC.

In nucleotides, the CDR3 is TGTGCCAGCAGCGGCAAGACAGGGGGCACAGATACGCAGTATTTT. Protein product: CASSGKTGGTDTQYF. The V gene is TRBV5-4, the J gene TRBJ2-3, with 8 nucleotides matching TRBD1. CDR3 size: 15 residues. Germline values: CDR1 SGHNT, CDR2 YYREEE (reference sequence). With 4 bases clipped from V and 1 base from J, the junction kept 5 bases outside the gene matches.

V usage is TRBV27 and J usage is TRBJ1-6; no clear D. This CDR3 spans 13 amino acids. Trimming removed 3 bases from V and 5 bases from J, with 5 bases in between. Germline V lookup: CDR1 MNHEY, CDR2 SMNVEV (reference sequence). In nucleotides, the CDR3 is TGTGCCAGCAGTTTCCCAAATAATTCACCCCTCCACTTT. It specifies CASSFPNNSPLHF.

CDR3 region: CASSSLSSDEQYF. In nucleotides, the CDR3 is TGTGCCAGCAGTTCCCTCTCCAGCGATGAGCAGTACTTC. V is TRBV27 and J is TRBJ2-7; D not resolved. Germline V gene data show CDR1 as MNHEY and CDR2 as SMNVEV (reference sequence). V was trimmed by 4 bases and J by 7 bases, leaving 14 bases between them. The CDR3 contains 13 residues.

The chain recombines TRBV6-5 with TRBJ2-1, with 9 positions matching TRBD2. The CDR3 totals 15 residues. The germline CDR1 and CDR2 sequences are MNHEY and SVGAGI. The V segment lost 6 bases and the J segment 5 bases; nucleotides outside the gene matches: 8. The CDR3 loop is CASRQSGRINNEQFF. CDR3 DNA sequence: TGTGCCAGCAGGCAGAGCGGGAGGATAAACAATGAGCAGTTCTTC.

V and J are TRBV18 and TRBJ2-3, with a weak D call TRBD2 (6 bases). Germline assignment: CDR1 KGHSH and CDR2 LQKENI. This CDR3 spans 13 amino acids. V lost 5 bases, J lost 8 bases, and 14 bases lay in between. The CDR3 spells CASSEDLASTQYF. CDR3 bases: TGTGCCAGCTCAGAAGACCTAGCGAGTACGCAGTATTTT.

The chain has TRBV15 and TRBJ1-5; 10 bases line up with TRBD1. Germline trimming cut 1 base from V and 11 bases from J; bases unmatched to any gene: 11. This CDR3 is built from 16 residues. Looked up from germline, CDR1 is LNHNV and CDR2 is YYDKDF (reference sequence). CDR3 coding DNA: TGTGCCACCAGCAGAGTACCGGGACAGGGGTCAGAGGCCCAGCATTTT. It specifies CATSRVPGQGSEAQHF.

This chain joins TRBV28 and TRBJ2-5; 10 bases match TRBD2. CDR3 size: 15 residues. V trimming: 1 base; J trimming: 4 bases; junction bases outside the gene matches: 3. CDR1 is MDHEN, CDR2 SYDVKM, per germline. CDR3 amino acids: CASSLFSGRRETQYF. The CDR3 nucleotides are TGTGCCAGCAGTTTATTTAGCGGGAGGAGAGAGACCCAGTACTTC.

This clone was observed a few times. V and J are TRBV18 and TRBJ1-6; D unclear. This CDR3 spans 15 amino acids. The germline V gene encodes CDR1 KGHSH and CDR2 LQKENI. The V end lost 5 bases, the J end lost 9 bases, and 17 bases lay between the germline ends. Here the CDR3 reads CASSGDDLPGSPLHF. CDR3 in DNA: TGTGCCAGCTCAGGCGACGACCTCCCGGGTTCACCCCTCCACTTT.

The V call is TRBV15, the J call TRBJ2-5; D possibly corresponds to TRBD2 (6 bases). The V and J ends lost 2 bases and 7 bases respectively, with 8 bases between them. CDR3 length: 12 residues. Germline lookup yields CDR1 LNHNV and CDR2 YYDKDF (reference sequence). The CDR3 loop reads CATSRPGGTQYF. CDR3 nucleotides: TGTGCCACCAGCAGACCCGGGGGGACCCAGTACTTC.

The V and J genes are TRBV30 and TRBJ2-7; tentatively, D is TRBD1 (6 bases). The V gene lost 4 bases and the J gene lost 2 bases, with 9 bases spanning the gap. The CDR3 length is 12 residues. CDR1 is GTSNPN, CDR2 SVGIG, per germline (reference sequence). DNA for the CDR3: TGTGCCTGGATAGGGGGTCCCTACGAGCAGTACTTC. Residues: CAWIGGPYEQYF. The whole variable domain, filled in from reference TRBV30 and TRBJ2-7, reads SQTIHQWPATLVQPVGSPLSLECTVEGTSNPNLYWYRQAAGRGLQLLFYSVGIGQISSEVPQNLSASRPQDRQFILSSKKLLLSDSGFYLCAWIGGPYEQYFGPGTRLTVT.

This chain links TRBV28 with TRBJ2-3; TRBD2 aligns across 11 bases. Germline V lookup: CDR1 MDHEN, CDR2 SYDVKM. The J segment lost 6 bases and the V segment lost 3 bases, leaving 11 bases of the junction unmatched. CDR3 size: 17 residues. The CDR3 sequence: CASSFAPSGRIRDTQYF. CDR3 coding DNA: TGTGCCAGCAGTTTTGCCCCTAGCGGGAGGATCAGGGATACGCAGTATTTT.

This chain joins TRBV11-2 and TRBJ2-1, with D possibly matching TRBD2 (6 bases). Germline-derived CDR1 and CDR2 are SGHAT and FQNNGV. CDR3 size: 17 residues. V was clipped by 5 bases and J by 6 bases, with 23 bases between them. Here the CDR3 reads CASSGGLGSFISNEQFF. CDR3 DNA sequence: TGTGCCAGCAGCGGGGGACTCGGGAGTTTTATTTCCAATGAGCAGTTCTTC.

V gene TRBV27 combines with J gene TRBJ1-2; D not resolved. This CDR3 contains 15 residues. CDR1 and CDR2 (germline): MNHEY, SMNVEV (reference sequence). The V end was cut by 0 bases, the J end by 3 bases, with 11 bases between. CDR3 DNA sequence: TGTGCCAGCAGTTTATCGATTCAGTCCTACTATGGCTACACCTTC. Encoded protein: CASSLSIQSYYGYTF.

In DNA form, the CDR3 reads TGTGCCAGCAGAGGACAGGGGGCGCGCGAGACCCAGTACTTC. Protein: CASRGQGARETQYF. The chain joins TRBV11-1 to TRBJ2-5; TRBD1 aligns across 11 bases. Per germline, CDR1 SGHAT and CDR2 FQDESV (reference sequence). J lost 5 bases, V lost 6 bases, and 5 bases had no gene match. The CDR3 extends over 14 amino acids.

The chain has TRBV27 and TRBJ1-6; tentative D call: TRBD1 (5 bases). Trimming removed 0 bases from V and 9 bases from J, with 15 bases in between. Germline assignment: CDR1 MNHEY and CDR2 SMNVEV (reference sequence). The CDR3 runs to 16 residues. The CDR3 DNA is TGTGCCAGCAGTTTATCCGGCAGGGTTTATGGTTCACCCCTCCACTTT. Protein: CASSLSGRVYGSPLHF.

This chain uses TRBV7-9 with TRBJ2-7; D call uncertain. V gave up 1 base and J gave up 5 bases, with 9 bases separating them. CDR3 size: 13 residues. The germline CDR1 and CDR2 sequences are SEHNR and FQNEAQ (reference sequence). CDR3: CASSLGGPDEQYF. The CDR3 DNA reads TGTGCCAGCAGCTTAGGTGGGCCCGACGAGCAGTACTTC.

This chain uses TRBV30 with TRBJ1-2; D perhaps matches TRBD1 (6 bases). CDR1 and CDR2 (germline): GTSNPN, SVGIG (reference sequence). The V end lost 2 bases, the J end lost 4 bases, and 11 bases lay between the germline ends. This CDR3 region has 13 residues. The CDR3 sequence: CAWSTDRVYGYTF. The CDR3 DNA follows: TGTGCCTGGAGTACGGACAGAGTCTATGGCTACACCTTC.

CDR3 nucleotides: TGCGCCAGCAGCTCCCACAGGAACGGTGAGCAGTTCTTC. The encoded protein is CASSSHRNGEQFF. The chain joins TRBV5-1 to TRBJ2-1; weak D call: TRBD1 (5 bases). V gave up 3 bases and J gave up 9 bases, with 13 bases separating them. The germline V gene encodes CDR1 SGHRS and CDR2 YFSETQ. This CDR3 has 13 amino acids.

V is TRBV2 and J is TRBJ2-5; TRBD1 agrees at 9 bases. The CDR3 is 14 residues long. V lost 6 bases, J lost 7 bases, and 9 bases stayed unmatched. CDR1 is SNHLY, CDR2 FYNNEI, per germline. This CDR3 reads CASRDTGGSGTQYF. Written as DNA, the CDR3 is TGTGCCAGCAGGGATACAGGGGGCTCCGGGACCCAGTACTTC.

This chain uses TRBV10-1 with TRBJ2-1; 13 nucleotides align to TRBD2. CDR3 length: 16 amino acids. Germline CDR1 and CDR2: WNHNN and SYGVQD (reference sequence). After removal of 9 bases from V and 5 bases from J, the junction contained 10 bases not matched to a gene. The CDR3 nucleotides read TGCGCCAGAGACAGGACTAGCGGGAGTACCGACAATGAGCAGTTCTTC. Its translation: CARDRTSGSTDNEQFF.

This rearrangement joins TRBV19 to TRBJ1-5; no clear D gene. Germline CDR1 and CDR2: LNHDA and SQIVND (reference sequence). The CDR3 spans 14 residues. V was cut by 1 base and J by 0 bases, with 4 bases left in between. The CDR3 DNA reads TGTGCCAGTAGTATAGGAGGTAGCAATCAGCCCCAGCATTTT. Translating gives CASSIGGSNQPQHF. The complete variable domain, with remaining parts taken from reference TRBV19 and TRBJ1-5, reads DGGITQSPKYLFRKEGQNVTLSCEQNLNHDAMYWYRQDPGQGLRLIYYSQIVNDFQKGDIAEGYSVSREKKESFPLTVTSAQKNPTAFYLCASSIGGSNQPQHFGDGTRLSIL.

The chain couples TRBV7-2 to TRBJ2-3, with TRBD2 identical over 11 bases. V lost 4 bases and J lost 2; bases outside the gene matches: 2. This CDR3 region has 15 residues. In germline, CDR1 is SGHTA, CDR2 FQGNSA. This CDR3 is CASSSLAGATDTQYF. Written as DNA, the CDR3 is TGTGCCAGCAGCTCACTAGCGGGGGCCACAGATACGCAGTATTTT.

Only one count was recorded for this clone. The genes are TRBV4-1 and TRBJ2-2; TRBD2 matches 11 bases. Germline CDR1 reads MGHRA; CDR2 reads YSYEKL. V dropped 3 bases and J dropped 5; count of bases not matched to a gene: 2. This CDR3 spans 15 amino acids. The CDR3 sequence: CASSQASGRTGELFF. CDR3 in DNA: TGCGCCAGCAGCCAGGCTAGCGGGAGGACCGGGGAGCTGTTTTTT.

The chain combines TRBV19 with TRBJ2-3, with TRBD2 matching 7 bases. Germline CDR1 reads LNHDA; CDR2 reads SQIVND (reference sequence). V gave up 3 bases and J gave up 4 bases; unmatched junction bases: 7. The length of the CDR3 is 15 residues. CDR3 sequence: CASSIPAGVADTQYF. CDR3 in DNA: TGTGCCAGTAGTATCCCGGCGGGAGTTGCAGATACGCAGTATTTT. The full variable domain, with the rest looked up from reference TRBV19 and TRBJ2-3, is DGGITQSPKYLFRKEGQNVTLSCEQNLNHDAMYWYRQDPGQGLRLIYYSQIVNDFQKGDIAEGYSVSREKKESFPLTVTSAQKNPTAFYLCASSIPAGVADTQYFGPGTRLTVL.

The genes are TRBV5-1 and TRBJ2-7; 9 nucleotides agree with TRBD2. This CDR3 comprises 13 residues. Germline lookup yields CDR1 SGHRS and CDR2 YFSETQ. Trimming took 7 bases from V and 4 from J; bases not matched to a gene: 6. The CDR3 loop reads CASRSGSSYEQYF. CDR3 DNA: TGCGCCAGCCGTAGCGGGAGTTCTTACGAGCAGTACTTC. Filled out from reference TRBV5-1 and TRBJ2-7, the complete variable domain reads KAGVTQTPRYLIKTRGQQVTLSCSPISGHRSVSWYQQTPGQGLQFLFEYFSETQRNKGNFPGRFSGRQFSNSRSEMNVSTLELGDSALYLCASRSGSSYEQYFGPGTRLTVT.

For the CDR3, the DNA is TGTGCCAGTAGTATAGATCTCGAGCGCTCAAGCTATGGCTACACCTTC. As protein: CASSIDLERSSYGYTF. The rearrangement links TRBV19 to TRBJ1-2; unclear D gene. V lost 0 bases to trimming and J lost 4 bases, with 15 bases between them. Germline-derived CDR1 and CDR2 are LNHDA and SQIVND (reference sequence). The CDR3 spans 16 residues.

In its sample, this clone was seen once. The J gene is TRBJ2-3, the V gene TRBV30; a possible D gene is TRBD2 (6 bases). Germline assignment: CDR1 GTSNPN and CDR2 SVGIG (reference sequence). This CDR3 region has 15 residues. Between the trimmed V and J ends, which lost 1 base and 0 bases, there was a span of 11 bases. The CDR3 protein is CAWSGAGLSTDTQYF. In DNA form, the CDR3 reads TGTGCCTGGAGTGGCGCGGGGCTAAGCACAGATACGCAGTATTTT.